This TCR beta chain comes out of a study of cytomegalovirus exposure and HLA in healthy donors. Study overall: Drawn from HLA-typed donors, around 85 million unique TCRs were held in an early data release. Study-wide findings and caveats: Trimming of TCR beta V- and J-genes showed a link, identified in a later analysis, to a missense DCLRE1C variant. Relative to the approximately 670-donor mean, N-insertions were reportedly fewer in an Asian-associated ancestry cluster in a later analysis.

Concerning this clone itself: No antigen is known for it.

PCR involved 60 Vbeta and 13 Jbeta primers. The protocol was immunoSEQ multiplex PCR, while the TCRdb copy is restricted to in-frame clones and leaves out a portion. The data show roughly 200,000 clones, roughly 85% seen once. V lost 4 bases to trimming and J lost 0 bases; unmatched junction nucleotides: 8. The CDR3 sequence is 16 residues long. Germline CDR1 reads MGHRA; CDR2 reads YSYEKL. Material: PBMCs. The clonotype was recovered from a woman in her 30s in good health and CMV-seropositive. The V and J genes are TRBV4-1 and TRBJ2-7; 8 nucleotides align to TRBD1. CDR3 sequence (DNA): TGCGCCAGCAGCCGCGAGAGGACAGGGCGCTCCTACGAGCAGTACTTC. Translating gives CASSRERTGRSYEQYF.